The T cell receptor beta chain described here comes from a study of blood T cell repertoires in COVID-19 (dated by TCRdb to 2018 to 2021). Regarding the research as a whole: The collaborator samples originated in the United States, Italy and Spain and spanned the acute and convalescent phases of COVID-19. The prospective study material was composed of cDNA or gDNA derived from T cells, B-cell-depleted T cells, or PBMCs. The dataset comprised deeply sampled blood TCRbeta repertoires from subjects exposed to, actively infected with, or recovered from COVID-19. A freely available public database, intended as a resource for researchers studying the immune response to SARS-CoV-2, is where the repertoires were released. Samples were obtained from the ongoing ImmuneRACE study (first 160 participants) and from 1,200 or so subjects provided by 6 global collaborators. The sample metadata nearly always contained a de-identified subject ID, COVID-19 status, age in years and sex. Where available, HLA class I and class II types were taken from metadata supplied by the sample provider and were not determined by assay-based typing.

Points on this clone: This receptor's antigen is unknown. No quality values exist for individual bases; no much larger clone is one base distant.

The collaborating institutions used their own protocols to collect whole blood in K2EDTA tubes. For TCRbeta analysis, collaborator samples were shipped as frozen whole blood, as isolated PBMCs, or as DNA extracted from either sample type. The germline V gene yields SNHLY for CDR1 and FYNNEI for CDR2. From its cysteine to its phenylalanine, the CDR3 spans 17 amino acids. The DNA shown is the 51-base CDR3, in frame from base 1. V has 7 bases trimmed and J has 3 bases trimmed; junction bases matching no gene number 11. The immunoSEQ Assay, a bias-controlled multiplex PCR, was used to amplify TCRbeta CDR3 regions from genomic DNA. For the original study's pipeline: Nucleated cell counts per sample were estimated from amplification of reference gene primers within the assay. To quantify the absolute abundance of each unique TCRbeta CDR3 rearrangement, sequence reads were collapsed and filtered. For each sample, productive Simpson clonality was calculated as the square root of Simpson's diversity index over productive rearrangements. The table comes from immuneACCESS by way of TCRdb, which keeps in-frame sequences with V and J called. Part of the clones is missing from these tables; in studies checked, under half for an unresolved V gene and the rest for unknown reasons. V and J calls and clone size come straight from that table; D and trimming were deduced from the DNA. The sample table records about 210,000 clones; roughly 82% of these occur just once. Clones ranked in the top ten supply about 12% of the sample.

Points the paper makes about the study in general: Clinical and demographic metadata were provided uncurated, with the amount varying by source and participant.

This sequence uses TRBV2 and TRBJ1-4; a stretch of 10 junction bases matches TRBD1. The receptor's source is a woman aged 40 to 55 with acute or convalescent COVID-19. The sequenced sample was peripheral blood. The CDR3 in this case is CASNRDRGLGANEKLFF. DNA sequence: TGTGCCAGCAATCGGGACAGGGGCTTGGGGGCTAATGAAAAACTGTTTTTT.